The entry below gives a single TCR beta chain sequence along with its context. The entry originates in a study of blood T cell repertoires in COVID-19. Study at large: Sources were T cells, B-cell-depleted T cells, or PBMCs; the material itself was cDNA or gDNA.

Original processing methods: Reference gene primer amplification gave estimated nucleated cell counts. TCRdb's copy holds only in-frame clones and misses some; the assay was immunoSEQ multiplex PCR. V and J calls plus clone size are reproduced from that table; the DNA served to infer D and trimming. The sample consists of about 230,000 clones, approximately 81% of them appearing once. The CDR3 sequence is 11 residues long. From germline, CDR1 is SGHDT and CDR2 YYEEEE. V gave up 4 bases and J gave up 6 bases, with 8 bases separating them. The chain is built from TRBV5-6 and TRBJ2-7; D is uncertain. Sequenced sample: peripheral blood. This sequence was found in a woman of 80 years or more with acute or convalescent COVID-19. In nucleotides, the CDR3 is TGTGCCAGCAGCCGTAGAGGCGAGCAGTACTTC. Translating gives CASSRRGEQYF.